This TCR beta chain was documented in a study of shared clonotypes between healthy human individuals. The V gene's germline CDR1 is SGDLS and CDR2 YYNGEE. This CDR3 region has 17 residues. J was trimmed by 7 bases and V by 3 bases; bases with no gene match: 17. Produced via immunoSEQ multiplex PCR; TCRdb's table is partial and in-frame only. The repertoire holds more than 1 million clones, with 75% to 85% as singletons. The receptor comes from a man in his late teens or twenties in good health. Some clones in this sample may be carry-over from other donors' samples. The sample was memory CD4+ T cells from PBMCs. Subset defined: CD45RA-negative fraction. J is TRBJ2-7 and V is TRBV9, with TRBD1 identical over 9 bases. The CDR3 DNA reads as TGTGCCAGCAGCGCGACACAAAACAGGGGGCTAATAGGGGAGCAGTACTTC. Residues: CASSATQNRGLIGEQYF.